One sample yielded the 26 T cell receptor beta chains listed below, sequenced in a study of identical twins. TCRdb re-derived calls from the 5' RACE reads in MiXCR, one entry per CDR3 protein. This sample has 300,000 to 400,000 distinct CDR3 sequences, with roughly 9% found just once. Material for sequencing was naive T cells sorted from blood. These receptors came from a woman aged 45-60 years in good health.

This clonotype was recorded many times. The rearrangement uses TRBV5-1 and TRBJ1-6; 11 bases match TRBD1. Germline V gene sequence: CDR1 SGHRS, CDR2 YFSETQ. The ends lost 0 bases at V and 10 bases at J; junction bases unmatched: 3. There are 15 residues in the CDR3. The CDR3 loop is CASSLAGQGGSPLHF. CDR3 sequence (DNA): TGCGCCAGCAGCTTGGCGGGACAGGGGGGATCACCCCTCCACTTT.

This chain connects TRBV5-1 to TRBJ2-3; 11 bases match TRBD2. Germline assignment: CDR1 SGHRS and CDR2 YFSETQ. This CDR3 region has 16 residues. V trimming: 4 bases; J trimming: 2 bases; junction bases outside the gene matches: 6. This CDR3 is CASSVTSGSLTDTQYF. CDR3 in DNA: TGCGCCAGCAGCGTCACTAGCGGGAGCCTCACAGATACGCAGTATTTT.

The table lists this clonotype with many counts. The chain couples TRBV28 to TRBJ2-7; 13 positions agree with TRBD2. The CDR3 contains 17 residues. The V gene end was trimmed by 5 bases and the J gene end by 2 bases; junction bases not matched to a gene: 9. Germline CDR1 and CDR2: MDHEN and SYDVKM. CDR3 residues: CASSLAVGLAGTYEQYF. As DNA, the CDR3 is TGTGCCAGCAGTCTGGCCGTGGGACTAGCGGGGACCTACGAGCAGTACTTC.

The CDR3 loop is CASSLPRYPEHEQFF. The CDR3 DNA sequence: TGTGCCAGCAGCTTACCACGGTACCCTGAACATGAGCAGTTCTTC. This chain uses TRBV7-9 with TRBJ2-1; D ambiguous. The germline V gene encodes CDR1 SEHNR and CDR2 FQNEAQ (reference sequence). V lost 2 bases to trimming and J lost 8 bases, with 16 bases between them. CDR3 length: 15 amino acids.

This clonotype was recorded at least ten times. The CDR3, as DNA: TGTGCCAGCAGGAGGGGGTCTACCTCCTACGAGCAGTACTTC. Translating it yields CASRRGSTSYEQYF. The V call is TRBV12-3 or TRBV12-4, the J call TRBJ2-7; TRBD1 is a possible D gene (6 bases). The CDR3 totals 14 residues. V dropped 6 bases and J dropped 0 bases, with 12 bases sitting between them.

Only a few counts were recorded for this clonotype. The chain carries TRBV30 and TRBJ1-4; the D is unclear. This CDR3 has 10 amino acids. From germline, CDR1 is GTSNPN and CDR2 SVGIG (reference sequence). The V end lost 7 bases, the J end lost 10 bases, and 10 bases lay between the germline ends. Here the CDR3 reads CAYGRGKLFF. Written as DNA, the CDR3 is TGTGCCTACGGCCGAGGAAAACTGTTTTTT.

A few counts support this clonotype. V gene TRBV27 combines with J gene TRBJ2-6; perhaps TRBD2 as D (6 bases). V gave up 7 bases and J gave up 0 bases, with 16 bases separating them. Germline-derived CDR1 and CDR2 are MNHEY and SMNVEV (reference sequence). CDR3 length: 17 amino acids. CDR3 coding DNA: TGTGCCAGCACCCATCCATCCGGGGGCTCTGGGGCCAACGTCCTGACTTTC. It specifies CASTHPSGGSGANVLTF.

V is TRBV11-2 and J is TRBJ2-7; the match to TRBD1 covers 8 bases. This CDR3 is built from 15 residues. V trimming: 5 bases; J trimming: 2 bases; junction bases outside the gene matches: 8. CDR1 SGHAT and CDR2 FQNNGV come from the germline V gene. The CDR3 loop reads CASSRRQGFAYEQYF. CDR3 bases: TGTGCCAGCAGCCGTAGACAGGGGTTCGCCTACGAGCAGTACTTC. Full variable domain (rest looked up from reference TRBV11-2 and TRBJ2-7): EAGVAQSPRYKIIEKRQSVAFWCNPISGHATLYWYQQILGQGPKLLIQFQNNGVVDDSQLPKDRFSAERLKGVDSTLKIQPAKLEDSAVYLCASSRRQGFAYEQYFGPGTRLTVT.

CDR3 in amino acids: CASRRDGASGETQYF. The CDR3 DNA reads TGTGCCAGCAGAAGGGACGGGGCAAGTGGAGAGACCCAGTACTTC. The chain uses TRBV2 and TRBJ2-5; D tentatively fits TRBD1 or TRBD2 (5 bases each). Germline assignment: CDR1 SNHLY and CDR2 FYNNEI. Trimming took off 6 bases at V and 4 bases at J, with 18 bases between the two ends. The CDR3 runs to 15 residues.

The chain joins TRBV29-1 to TRBJ2-7, with TRBD1 identical over 9 bases. CDR3 length equals 13 residues. Germline V lookup: CDR1 SQVTM, CDR2 ANQGSEA. This chain's CDR3 is CIESRTGDYEQYV. The CDR3, as DNA: TGCATCGAATCACGGACAGGGGACTACGAGCAGTACGTC.

This clonotype was detected a few times. The V and J genes are TRBV30 and TRBJ2-7, with TRBD1 as a possible D gene (6 bases). This CDR3 has 14 amino acids. Trimming shortened V by 8 bases and J by 5 bases, and 22 bases separated the two germline ends. CDR1 and CDR2 from the germline V gene are GTSNPN and SVGIG (reference sequence). CDR3 sequence reads: CAGLEGTGTHEQYF. The CDR3 DNA reads TGTGCCGGACTTGAGGGTACAGGGACCCACGAGCAGTACTTC.

In this sample, this clonotype turned up a few times. This chain connects TRBV12-3 or TRBV12-4 to TRBJ2-5, with 13 bases that match TRBD2. CDR3 length: 16 residues. The J segment lost 3 bases and the V segment lost 2 bases, leaving 3 bases of the junction unmatched. Written as DNA, the CDR3 is TGTGCCAGCAGTTTACGGGGGACTAGCGGGGAAGAGACCCAGTACTTC. It encodes CASSLRGTSGEETQYF.

There are many counts of this clonotype. CDR3 region: CSASLLAGVYNEQFF. For the CDR3, the DNA is TGCAGTGCCTCCCTTCTAGCGGGAGTGTACAATGAGCAGTTCTTC. This chain links TRBV20-1 with TRBJ2-1, with 10 bases aligning to TRBD2. V dropped 6 bases and J dropped 4; count of bases not matched to a gene: 9. This CDR3 contains 15 residues. Germline V CDR1 and CDR2: DFQATT, SNEGSKA (reference sequence).

The rearrangement links TRBV12-3 or TRBV12-4 to TRBJ2-7; unclear D gene. Deletions cut 4 bases from V and 2 bases from J, with 6 bases between. The CDR3 is made up of 12 amino acids. The CDR3 protein is CASSYKAYEQYF. In nucleotides, the CDR3 is TGTGCCAGCAGTTACAAGGCCTACGAGCAGTACTTC.

The chain has TRBV2 and TRBJ1-5, with D possibly TRBD1 on 5 matching bases. Germline V gene sequence: CDR1 SNHLY, CDR2 FYNNEI. Trimming stripped 8 bases from V and 2 bases from J, with 10 bases between. The length of the CDR3 is 13 residues. The CDR3 region has the DNA TGTGCCAGCGGGAAACAGGGCAATCAGCCCCAGCATTTT. Translation gives CASGKQGNQPQHF.

This clonotype has just a few counts. This chain connects TRBV4-1 to TRBJ2-1, with D possibly TRBD2 on 5 matching bases. The length of the CDR3 is 17 residues. From germline, CDR1 is MGHRA and CDR2 YSYEKL. V lost 4 bases to trimming and J lost 5 bases, with 21 bases between them. Here the CDR3 reads CASSPLSGAPRDNEQFF. The CDR3 nucleotides are TGCGCCAGCAGCCCCCTCAGCGGAGCCCCAAGAGACAATGAGCAGTTCTTC.

In its sample, this clonotype was seen many times. The chain joins TRBV2 to TRBJ2-1; D possibly corresponds to TRBD1 (6 bases). Trimming took 7 bases from V and 7 from J, leaving 26 bases between them. The CDR3 consists of 17 residues. Germline CDR1 and CDR2: SNHLY and FYNNEI. The CDR3 sequence: CASTESGQLPSGNEQFF. The CDR3, as DNA: TGTGCCAGCACCGAATCCGGACAGCTGCCTTCGGGTAATGAGCAGTTCTTC.

This clonotype occurred a few times. The rearrangement links TRBV4-1 to TRBJ1-2; 7 bases line up with TRBD1. In germline, CDR1 is MGHRA, CDR2 YSYEKL. CDR3 length equals 18 residues. V lost 3 bases and J lost 0; bases outside the gene matches: 13. CDR3 bases: TGCGCCAGCAGCCAGAAACCGGGACAGAATTTAGCTAACTATGGCTACACCTTC. Protein sequence: CASSQKPGQNLANYGYTF.

A few counts support this clonotype. The chain recombines TRBV11-2 with TRBJ2-6; D is unclear. Deletions cut 4 bases from V and 4 bases from J, with 14 bases between. This CDR3 comprises 16 residues. Germline-derived CDR1 and CDR2 are SGHAT and FQNNGV. Here the CDR3 reads CASSSLLGKGANVLTF. Here the CDR3 DNA reads TGTGCCAGCAGCTCGTTATTGGGGAAGGGGGCCAACGTCCTGACTTTC.

This clonotype has ten or more counts. V usage is TRBV24-1 and J usage is TRBJ1-1, with 10 bases that match TRBD1. CDR3 size: 15 residues. V gave up 3 bases and J gave up 7 bases; unmatched junction bases: 7. The germline V gene encodes CDR1 KGHDR and CDR2 SFDVKD. The CDR3 DNA reads as TGTGCCACCAGTGATGGGGGACAGGGGCTGGGTGAAGCTTTCTTT. Translating gives CATSDGGQGLGEAFF.

This chain links TRBV19 with TRBJ2-4; D not certain. The CDR3 is 15 amino acids. The ends were cut back, 0 bases at V and 0 bases at J, with 6 bases in the middle. CDR1 and CDR2 (germline): LNHDA, SQIVND (reference sequence). This CDR3 is CASSIDSTAKNIQYF. Written as DNA, the CDR3 is TGTGCCAGTAGTATAGACTCGACAGCCAAAAACATTCAGTACTTC. Combining the CDR3 with reference TRBV19 and TRBJ2-4 gives the whole variable domain DGGITQSPKYLFRKEGQNVTLSCEQNLNHDAMYWYRQDPGQGLRLIYYSQIVNDFQKGDIAEGYSVSREKKESFPLTVTSAQKNPTAFYLCASSIDSTAKNIQYFGAGTRLSVL.

The V and J genes are TRBV15 and TRBJ2-5, with D perhaps TRBD1 (6 bases). The CDR3 is made up of 16 amino acids. Germline CDR1 LNHNV, CDR2 YYDKDF (reference sequence). With 3 bases removed from V and 0 bases from J, the gap between germline ends came to 14 bases. The chain's CDR3 is CATSRTRGSYQETQYF. The CDR3 bases are TGTGCCACCAGCAGGACCAGGGGATCGTACCAAGAGACCCAGTACTTC.

This clonotype has ten or more counts. The chain links TRBV7-2 to TRBJ1-2; perhaps TRBD1 as D (5 bases). The CDR3 totals 13 residues. Germline CDR1 is SGHTA and CDR2 is FQGNSA. Trimming took 2 bases from V and 4 from J, leaving 8 bases between them. The CDR3 DNA reads as TGTGCCAGCAGCTTATCAGGGAGCTATGGCTACACCTTC. It encodes CASSLSGSYGYTF.

The chain is built from TRBV7-8 and TRBJ1-6, with D uncertain. V was trimmed by 2 bases and J by 7 bases, leaving 9 bases between them. The CDR3 loop spans 14 amino acids. Germline V lookup: CDR1 SGHVS, CDR2 FQNEAQ. CDR3: CASSLPIKNSPLHF. The CDR3, as DNA: TGTGCCAGCAGCTTACCTATTAAAAATTCACCCCTCCACTTT.

This sequence joins TRBV20-1 and TRBJ2-4, with TRBD2 matching 8 bases. The CDR3 runs to 13 residues. The V gene end was trimmed by 5 bases and the J gene end by 8 bases; junction bases not matched to a gene: 8. Per germline, CDR1 DFQATT and CDR2 SNEGSKA (reference sequence). CDR3 nucleotides: TGCAGTGCTTCAGAAGCGGGAGTGGACATTCAGTACTTC. Residues: CSASEAGVDIQYF.

This clonotype was detected once. This CDR3 reads CASSQREPYEQYF. CDR3 bases: TGTGCCAGCAGCCAGCGGGAGCCCTACGAGCAGTACTTC. V and J are TRBV21-1 and TRBJ2-7. TRBV21-1 is noted as a pseudogene. This CDR3 has 13 residues.